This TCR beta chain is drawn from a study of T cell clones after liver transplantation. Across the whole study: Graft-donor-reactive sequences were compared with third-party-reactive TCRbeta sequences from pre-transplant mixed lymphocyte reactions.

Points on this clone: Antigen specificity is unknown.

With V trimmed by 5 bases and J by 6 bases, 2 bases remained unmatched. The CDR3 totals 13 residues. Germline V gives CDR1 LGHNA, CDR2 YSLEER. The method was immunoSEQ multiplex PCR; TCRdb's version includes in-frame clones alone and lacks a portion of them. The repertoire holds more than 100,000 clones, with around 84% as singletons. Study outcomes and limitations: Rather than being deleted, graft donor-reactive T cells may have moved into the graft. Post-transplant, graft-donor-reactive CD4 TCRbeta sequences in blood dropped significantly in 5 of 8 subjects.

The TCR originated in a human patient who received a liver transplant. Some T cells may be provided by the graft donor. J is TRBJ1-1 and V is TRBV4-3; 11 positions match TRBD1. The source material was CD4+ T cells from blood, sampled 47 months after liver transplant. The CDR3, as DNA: TGCGCCAGCAGCGGACAGGGGGCCTCTGAAGCTTTCTTT. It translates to CASSGQGASEAFF.